This T cell receptor beta chain emerged from a study of blood T cell repertoires in COVID-19. Study information: Whether acute or convalescent, the COVID-19 samples came from the United States, Italy and Spain. From T cells, B-cell-depleted T cells, or PBMCs came the material, which was cDNA or gDNA.

The assay was immunoSEQ multiplex PCR, and TCRdb's table has in-frame clones only and misses some. This sample carries under 200,000 clones, 86% of them seen once, and the ten largest clones take about 7.3%. Per germline, CDR1 SGHKS and CDR2 YYEKEE (reference sequence). CDR3 length: 17 amino acids. With 4 bases clipped from V and 6 bases from J, the junction kept 13 bases outside the gene matches. The V call is TRBV5-5, the J call TRBJ1-4; 9 positions match TRBD1. The TCR comes from a man aged 45-60 years with active or convalescent COVID-19. Sequencing used peripheral blood. CDR3 nucleotides: TGTGCCAGCAGCCCCGCCAGCACGGACAGGGGATATGAAAAACTGTTTTTT. It is translated as CASSPASTDRGYEKLFF.